These T cell receptor beta chains were read from a single sample in a study of regulatory and conventional T cells in breast cancer. TCRdb itself ran the PCR reads through MiXCR, one entry per CDR3 protein. The repertoire holds about 10,000 distinct CDR3 sequences, with 34% as singletons. The sequencing input was conventional T cells from blood. The source is a male donor in good health. Both conserved end residues are part of each CDR3. D genes are given only for firm matches. Clone size appears in some rows only: once, few, many, or a class for an expanded clone.

j_call cdr3_length v_call d_call clone_size cdr3_aa cdr3_nt
TRBJ1-5 15 TRBV28 - few CASIPGTPGGGPQHF TGTGCCAGCATCCCAGGGACACCAGGTGGAGGGCCCCAGCATTTT
TRBJ2-3 14 TRBV11-2 - few CASSLEGGTDTQYF TGTGCCAGCAGCTTAGAAGGAGGCACAGATACGCAGTATTTT
TRBJ2-7 15 TRBV9 TRBD2 - CASSVGAGGIYEQYF TGTGCCAGCAGCGTAGGTGCGGGGGGGATATACGAGCAGTACTTC
TRBJ1-1 15 TRBV6-6 TRBD1 - CSSSLLRDRGTEAFF TGTTCCAGCAGTTTACTCCGGGACAGGGGAACTGAAGCTTTCTTT
TRBJ1-1 15 TRBV5-1 - few CASSLDRVGHTEAFF TGCGCCAGCAGCTTGGATAGGGTGGGGCACACTGAAGCTTTCTTT
TRBJ2-7 14 TRBV12-3/TRBV12-4 TRBD2 once CASRDSSGAYEQYF TGTGCCAGCAGGGACTCTAGCGGGGCTTACGAGCAGTACTTC
TRBJ2-7 15 TRBV6-6 TRBD2 - CASSLASGGKDEQYF TGTGCCAGCAGTTTGGCTAGCGGGGGGAAGGACGAGCAGTACTTC
TRBJ2-6 15 TRBV7-9 - - CASRDANSGANVLTF TGTGCCAGCAGGGATGCAAACTCTGGGGCCAACGTCCTGACTTTC
TRBJ1-3 15 TRBV9 TRBD1 - CASSVWTGAGNTIYF TGTGCCAGCAGCGTGTGGACAGGGGCTGGAAACACCATATATTTT
TRBJ1-6 14 TRBV7-2 - few CASTFWDYNSPLHF TGTGCCAGCACCTTCTGGGACTATAATTCACCCCTCCACTTT